Following are 13 T cell receptor beta chains from one sample sequenced in a study of cytomegalovirus exposure and HLA in healthy donors. The PCR employed 60 Vbeta primers together with 13 Jbeta primers. Assay used: immunoSEQ multiplex PCR; TCRdb lists only in-frame clones, some missing. The table includes about 150,000 clones, about three quarters detected once. The sequencing input was PBMCs. The receptors were gathered from a woman in her 30s in good health and CMV-seronegative.

The genes are TRBV5-5 and TRBJ1-2; weak D call: TRBD1 (5 bases). The germline V gene has CDR1 SGHKS and CDR2 YYEKEE (reference sequence). This CDR3 is 13 amino acids long. The germline V and J ends were trimmed by 1 base and 4 bases, with 8 bases remaining between them. The CDR3 is CASSLPGGYGYTF. DNA of the CDR3: TGTGCCAGCAGCTTGCCCGGGGGCTATGGCTACACCTTC. Variable domain in full (rest from reference TRBV5-5 and TRBJ1-2): DAGVTQSPTHLIKTRGQQVTLRCSPISGHKSVSWYQQVLGQGPQFIFQYYEKEERGRGNFPDRFSARQFPNYSSELNVNALLLGDSALYLCASSLPGGYGYTFGSGTRLTVV.

CDR3 nucleotides: TGTGCCAGTAGTAAGAAACAGGATTCGGAGACCCAGTACTTC. It translates to CASSKKQDSETQYF. V and J are TRBV19 and TRBJ2-5, with D tentatively TRBD1 (5 bases). The CDR3 length is 14 residues. The V end lost 4 bases, the J end lost 5 bases, and 14 bases lay between the germline ends. Germline CDR1 and CDR2: LNHDA and SQIVND (reference sequence).

The rearrangement uses TRBV18 and TRBJ1-1, with a tentative D call TRBD1 (5 bases). V lost 2 bases and J 1 base, leaving 8 bases between the germline ends. Germline CDR1 KGHSH, CDR2 LQKENI. The CDR3 sequence is 14 residues long. The CDR3 here is CASSPDSQNTEAFF. The CDR3 DNA follows: TGTGCCAGCTCACCAGACAGTCAGAACACTGAAGCTTTCTTT.

The V and J genes are TRBV5-3 and TRBJ2-1, with a tentative D call TRBD2 (6 bases). TRBV5-3 qualifies as an ORF whose function is uncertain. Trimming shortened V by 4 bases and J by 1 base, and 18 bases separated the two germline ends. CDR3 length equals 17 residues. The CDR3 sequence: CARSPRPGGGSYNEQFF. The CDR3 DNA sequence: TGTGCCAGAAGCCCACGCCCCGGGGGTGGATCCTACAATGAGCAGTTCTTC.

This chain uses TRBV5-1 with TRBJ2-7; tentative D call: TRBD1 (5 bases). Trimming took 0 bases from V and 3 from J, leaving 7 bases between them. CDR3 length equals 13 residues. Germline lookup yields CDR1 SGHRS and CDR2 YFSETQ. The chain's CDR3 is CASSLAQGYEQYF. The CDR3 DNA reads TGCGCCAGCAGCTTGGCTCAGGGCTACGAGCAGTACTTC.

In regard to this clone: One junction end does not reproduce the germline sequence, and a read error may be involved. The chain links TRBV2 to TRBJ2-1; possibly TRBD2 for D (6 bases). The CDR3 runs to 13 residues. From germline, CDR1 is SNHLY and CDR2 FYNNEI. CDR3 nucleotides: TGTGCCAGCAGGGACGACAATTCGAATGCGGGGATCTTC. Its protein is CASRDDNSNAGIF. The variable domain in full, completed from reference TRBV2 and TRBJ2-1, reads EPEVTQTPSHQVTQMGQEVILRCVPISNHLYFYWYRQILGQKVEFLVSFYNNEISEKSEIFDDQFSVERPDGSNFTLKIRSTKLEDSAMYFCASRDDNSNAGIFGPGTRLTVL.

In this sample, this clone turned up once. This chain connects TRBV7-9 to TRBJ1-3; D call uncertain. The CDR3 sequence is 17 residues long. Germline CDR1 reads SEHNR; CDR2 reads FQNEAQ (reference sequence). The ends were cut back, 7 bases at V and 0 bases at J, with 19 bases in the middle. CDR3 sequence: CASTPGSPKPSGNTIYF. The CDR3 nucleotides read TGTGCCAGCACTCCAGGATCCCCTAAACCCTCTGGAAACACCATATATTTT.

The gene calls are TRBV7-6 and TRBJ1-1, with 9 bases matching TRBD1. The CDR3 loop spans 13 amino acids. After removal of 5 bases from V and 6 bases from J, the junction contained 4 bases not matched to a gene. CDR1 is SGHVS, CDR2 FNYEAQ, per germline. The CDR3 nucleotides read TGTGCCAGCAGCCTGGGACAGGGCTCTGAAGCTTTCTTT. This codes for CASSLGQGSEAFF.

The table lists this clone with a few counts. The chain couples TRBV29-1 to TRBJ2-7; D perhaps matches TRBD1 (5 bases). This CDR3 has 15 residues. CDR1 and CDR2 from the germline V gene are SQVTM and ANQGSEA. V lost 0 bases, J lost 1 base, and 13 bases lay in between. In nucleotides, the CDR3 is TGCAGCGTTGAAGATGGCCAAAGGGGTTCCTACGAGCAGTACTTC. Encoded protein: CSVEDGQRGSYEQYF.

The chain has TRBV19 and TRBJ1-3, with TRBD1 matching over 8 bases. The CDR3 spans 14 residues. Germline V lookup: CDR1 LNHDA, CDR2 SQIVND (reference sequence). With V trimmed by 7 bases and J by 2 bases, 4 bases remained unmatched. The CDR3 loop is CASKSGGTGNTIYF. The CDR3 DNA sequence: TGTGCCAGTAAGTCAGGGGGCACTGGAAACACCATATATTTT.

This chain joins TRBV10-3 and TRBJ1-1; D uncertain. The CDR3 covers 14 residues. CDR1 and CDR2 from the germline V gene are ENHRY and SYGVKD. V shed 0 bases and J shed 4 bases, with 9 bases lying between them. CDR3 residues: CAISESRGVTEAFF. The DNA of the CDR3 is TGTGCCATCAGTGAGTCGCGGGGTGTCACTGAAGCTTTCTTT.

V usage is TRBV7-2 and J usage is TRBJ1-2; D perhaps matches TRBD1 (5 bases). This CDR3 region has 15 residues. Germline V lookup: CDR1 SGHTA, CDR2 FQGNSA. The germline V and J ends were trimmed by 0 bases and 4 bases, with 12 bases remaining between them. In DNA form, the CDR3 reads TGTGCCAGCAGCTTAGCGCTGGCAGGGCTCTATGGCTACACCTTC. Protein product: CASSLALAGLYGYTF.

The genes are TRBV2 and TRBJ2-1, with D maybe TRBD1 (5 bases). This CDR3 region has 16 residues. Germline V lookup: CDR1 SNHLY, CDR2 FYNNEI. V gave up 3 bases and J gave up 4 bases, with 16 bases separating them. The DNA of the CDR3 is TGTGCCAGCAGTGATCAGGGCGTGGGGCAGTACAATGAGCAGTTCTTC. Protein product: CASSDQGVGQYNEQFF.